The 3 T cell receptor beta chains below come from one sample, sequenced in a study of blood T cell repertoires in COVID-19. The assay was immunoSEQ multiplex PCR, and TCRdb's table has in-frame clones only and misses some. The sample shows around 380,000 clones, roughly 80% of them seen only once. Material: peripheral blood. All receptors come from a human donor with acute or convalescent COVID-19. The donor label of this sample is uncertain.

DNA of the CDR3: TGTGCCAGCAGACCCGAAGGGAGGAGGGCGGGTGGCTACACCTTC. This gives the protein CASRPEGRRAGGYTF. The V and J genes are TRBV6-5 and TRBJ1-2; D ambiguous. V lost 6 bases, J lost 7 bases, and 21 bases lay in between. This CDR3 contains 15 residues. Germline-derived CDR1 and CDR2 are MNHEY and SVGAGI.

There are a few counts of this clone. The chain links TRBV11-2 to TRBJ2-7, with TRBD1 as a possible D gene (5 bases). There are 13 residues in the CDR3. Germline V CDR1 and CDR2: SGHAT, FQNNGV. The germline V and J ends were trimmed by 5 bases and 5 bases, with 13 bases remaining between them. The CDR3: CASSLNAGNEQYF. CDR3 nucleotides: TGTGCCAGCAGCCTAAATGCAGGGAACGAGCAGTACTTC.

The J gene is TRBJ2-1, the V gene TRBV29-1; TRBD2 agrees at 7 bases. The CDR3 has 15 amino acids. Germline assignment: CDR1 SQVTM and CDR2 ANQGSEA. Trimming cost V 6 bases and J 2 bases; bases outside gene matches: 10. CDR3 nucleotide sequence: TGCAGCGTGAACGGACTAGGGAGTACCTACAATGAGCAGTTCTTC. Its translation: CSVNGLGSTYNEQFF.